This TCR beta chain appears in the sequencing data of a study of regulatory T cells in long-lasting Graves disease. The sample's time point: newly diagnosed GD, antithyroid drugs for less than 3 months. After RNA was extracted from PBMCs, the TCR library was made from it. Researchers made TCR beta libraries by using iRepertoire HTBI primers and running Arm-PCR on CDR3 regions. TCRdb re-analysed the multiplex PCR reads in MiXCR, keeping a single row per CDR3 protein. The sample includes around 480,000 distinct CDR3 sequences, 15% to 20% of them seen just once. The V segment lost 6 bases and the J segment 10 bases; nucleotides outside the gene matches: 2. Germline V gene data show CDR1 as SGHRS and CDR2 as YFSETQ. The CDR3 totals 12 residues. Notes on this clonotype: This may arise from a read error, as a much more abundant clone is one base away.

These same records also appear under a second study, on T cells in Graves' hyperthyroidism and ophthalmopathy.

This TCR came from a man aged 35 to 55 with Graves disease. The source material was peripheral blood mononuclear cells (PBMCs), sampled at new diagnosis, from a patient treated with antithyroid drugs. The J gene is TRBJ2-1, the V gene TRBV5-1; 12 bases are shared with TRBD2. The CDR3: CASTLAGGEQFF. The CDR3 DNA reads TGCGCCAGCACGCTAGCGGGAGGGGAGCAGTTCTTC.